The source of this T cell receptor beta chain is a study of T-cell reconstitution after alpha-beta-depleted transplantation in children. General study findings and limits: Diversity and T-cell counts at one year after transplant derived mostly from new T cells. In some patients, recipient T cells and intrathymic progenitors surviving conditioning explained high day-60 diversity. Several hundred expanded graft clones reportedly gave rise to the alpha-beta T cells present about two months after transplant.

Unique molecular identifiers featured in how the TCRbeta library was prepared. TCRdb recomputed calls from the PCR reads with MiXCR, one row per CDR3 protein. The table has 250,000 or so distinct CDR3 sequences, around 8% seen once. The CDR3 sequence is 14 residues long. Trimming stripped 4 bases from V and 1 base from J, with 11 bases between. Per germline, CDR1 LGHNT and CDR2 FRNRAP. This clonotype was detected ten times or more. Its antigen is as yet unknown. This chain connects TRBV12-5 to TRBJ2-7; D not certain. This receptor was obtained from a male patient younger than 18 who had a stem cell transplant for acute lymphoblastic leukemia, so the T cells may come from the graft donor. The sample consisted of PBMCs, mostly from graft donor cells, taken 180 days after TCRalphabeta/CD19-depleted stem cell transplant. CDR3 sequence reads: CASGSAVNSYEQYF. The CDR3 DNA reads as TGTGCTAGTGGTTCCGCAGTGAATTCCTACGAGCAGTACTTC.